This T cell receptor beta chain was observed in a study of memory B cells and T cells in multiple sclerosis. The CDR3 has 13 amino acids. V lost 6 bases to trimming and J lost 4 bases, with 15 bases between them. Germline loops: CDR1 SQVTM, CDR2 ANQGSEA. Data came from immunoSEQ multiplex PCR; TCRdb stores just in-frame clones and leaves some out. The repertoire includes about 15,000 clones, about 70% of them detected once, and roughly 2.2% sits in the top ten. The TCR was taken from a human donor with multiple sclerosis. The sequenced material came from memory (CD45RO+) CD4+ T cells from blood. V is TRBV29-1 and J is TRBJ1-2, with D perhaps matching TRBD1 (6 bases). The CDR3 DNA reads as TGCAGCGTGACGACACAGGGTATCTATGGCTACACCTTC. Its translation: CSVTTQGIYGYTF.